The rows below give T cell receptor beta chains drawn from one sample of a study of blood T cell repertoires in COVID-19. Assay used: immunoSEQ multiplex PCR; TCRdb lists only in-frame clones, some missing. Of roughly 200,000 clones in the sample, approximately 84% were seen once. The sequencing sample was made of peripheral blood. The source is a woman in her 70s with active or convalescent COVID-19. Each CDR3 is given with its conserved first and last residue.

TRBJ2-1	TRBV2	CASRGSHHNEQFF
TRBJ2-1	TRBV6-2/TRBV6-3	CASSSAFAGGPYNEQFF
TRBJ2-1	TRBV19	CASIIPLAGENNEQFF
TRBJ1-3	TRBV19	CATIDRAASGNTIYF
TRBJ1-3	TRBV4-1	CASSQRSWGQNTIYF
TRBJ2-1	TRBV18	CASSLRTSGYNEQFF
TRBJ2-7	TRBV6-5	CASSYSGTGPYEQYF
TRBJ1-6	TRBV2	CASSSPAGAPLHF
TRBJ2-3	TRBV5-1	CASSLAGADTQYF
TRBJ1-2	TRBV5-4	CASSLDRAGYGYTF
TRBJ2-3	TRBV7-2	CASSIGGLAGTDTQYF
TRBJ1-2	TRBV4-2	CASSQEFTGSGYTF
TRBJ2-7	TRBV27	CASSYSRGRGREQYF
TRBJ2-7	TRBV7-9	CASSSTSFPYEQYF
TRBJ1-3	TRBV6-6	CASSLEGRNTIYF
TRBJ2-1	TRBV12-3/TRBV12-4	CASTPGGEREQFF
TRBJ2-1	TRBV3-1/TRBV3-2	CASSKGLAGGPLSRANEQFF
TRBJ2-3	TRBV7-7	CASSSAGADTQYF
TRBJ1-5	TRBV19	CASSIQVAIGPQHF
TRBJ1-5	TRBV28	CASSQGYQRQHF
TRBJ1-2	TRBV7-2	CASSLTGSYNYGYTF